This paragraph covers one T cell receptor (beta chain) sequence. Its target is not known. TCRdb used MiXCR to reprocess the reads, holding one entry per CDR3 protein. The table lists approximately 260,000 distinct CDR3 sequences, approximately 17% of them singletons. The data stem from a study of T cell repertoires in cytomegalovirus infection. Study details: Public signatures in TCR beta pointed to CMV infection and matching HLA type.

Study-level points and caveats: Accumulated public TCR beta family frequency recognized individuals carrying CMV together with the relevant HLA. CMV-specific TCR beta clonotypes restricted by HLA-C were the ones dominating the ex vivo response.

This CDR3 contains 16 residues. CDR1 and CDR2 from the germline V gene are SGHRS and YFSETQ. V was clipped by 1 base and J by 6 bases; unmatched bases: 7. The rearrangement links TRBV5-1 to TRBJ2-2; TRBD2 aligns across 9 bases. This TCR was sampled from a human donor in good health (CMV status not recorded). Some clones in this sample may be carry-over from other donors' samples. Input material: CD8+ T cells from PBMCs. For the CDR3, the DNA is TGCGCCAGCAGCTTGCTCCAGCGGGGGGTCTCCGGGGAGCTGTTTTTT. It specifies CASSLLQRGVSGELFF. Variable domain in full (rest from reference TRBV5-1 and TRBJ2-2): KAGVTQTPRYLIKTRGQQVTLSCSPISGHRSVSWYQQTPGQGLQFLFEYFSETQRNKGNFPGRFSGRQFSNSRSEMNVSTLELGDSALYLCASSLLQRGVSGELFFGEGSRLTVL.